What follows are 6 T cell receptor beta chains derived from one specimen sequenced in a study of T cell repertoires in cytomegalovirus infection. TCRdb recomputed calls from the reads with MiXCR, one row per CDR3 protein. The sample carries some 920,000 distinct CDR3 sequences, around 29% recorded once. Antigens for these TCRs are unknown. The input for sequencing was cultured CD8+ T cells from PBMCs, taken from culture after CMV antigen stimulation. The receptors come from a human donor in good health (CMV status not recorded). Some clones in this sample may be carry-over from other donors' samples.

V is TRBV6-9 and J is TRBJ2-7; D perhaps matches TRBD1 (5 bases). From germline, CDR1 is MNHGY and CDR2 SVAAGI. The ends were cut back, 2 bases at V and 2 bases at J, with 13 bases in the middle. This CDR3 has 15 residues. The CDR3 spells CASSYTMTEPYEQYV. The CDR3 DNA follows: TGTGCCAGCAGTTATACGATGACAGAACCCTACGAGCAGTACGTC.

V gene TRBV12-3 or TRBV12-4 combines with J gene TRBJ1-2; 8 bases are a match to TRBD1. After removal of 1 base from V and 7 bases from J, the junction contained 8 bases not matched to a gene. CDR3 length: 15 amino acids. The CDR3 sequence: CASSLDLRTGSGYTF. CDR3 in DNA: TGTGCCAGCAGTTTAGATCTAAGGACAGGGTCTGGCTACACCTTC.

As concerns this clonotype: Sequence at one end of the junction differs from germline and may be a read error. The rearrangement uses TRBV5-6 and TRBJ1-6, with D possibly matching TRBD1 (6 bases). The CDR3 has 15 residues. CDR1 is SGHDT and CDR2 is YYEEEE in the germline V gene. The DNA of the CDR3 is TGTGTCAGCACCCTGGGCCAGGGGTGGAATTCACCCCTCCACTTT. It translates to CVSTLGQGWNSPLHF.

This clonotype has a count of ten or more. The rearrangement links TRBV12-3 or TRBV12-4 to TRBJ2-7; D is ambiguous. This CDR3 region has 13 residues. Trimming took off 5 bases at V and 5 bases at J, with 13 bases between the two ends. The CDR3 region has the DNA TGTGCCAGCAGTATCTCGCGATGGAACGAGCAGTACTTC. It codes for CASSISRWNEQYF.

This clonotype was detected a few times. The gene calls are TRBV19 and TRBJ1-1; a possible D gene is TRBD1 (5 bases). Deletions cut 5 bases from V and 5 bases from J, with 15 bases between. The germline gives CDR1 LNHDA, CDR2 SQIVND (reference sequence). The CDR3 extends over 14 amino acids. The CDR3 is CASSVGTWGTEAFF. CDR3 nucleotides: TGTGCCAGTAGTGTTGGGACCTGGGGAACTGAAGCTTTCTTT.

V is TRBV7-9 and J is TRBJ1-2; no clear D gene. The CDR3 extends over 15 amino acids. V was clipped by 1 base and J by 2 bases, with 11 bases between them. Germline V gene data show CDR1 as SEHNR and CDR2 as FQNEAQ (reference sequence). CDR3 bases: TGTGCCAGCAGCTTAGAAGGAACACCCAACTATGGCTACACCTTC. Translating gives CASSLEGTPNYGYTF.